The entry below gives a single T cell receptor beta chain sequence along with its context. Its antigen is not identified. Germline V CDR1 and CDR2: SNHLY, FYNNEI. V was pared by 6 bases and J by 3 bases, with 14 bases of the junction left unmatched. This CDR3 has 16 residues. Carrying unique molecular identifiers, the cDNA also gained a universal primer site through template switching. Via MiXCR, TCRdb re-called the 5' RACE reads, giving one row per CDR3 protein. The sample lists some 500,000 distinct CDR3 sequences, over 12% occurring once. This entry is derived from a study of identical twins. Notes on the study in general: Twin pairs had excess sharing that was weaker in beta out-of-frame sequences. Twin-shared out-of-frame alpha sequences showed excess low generation probability.

These same records also appear under a second study, on yellow fever vaccine responses in identical twins.

V gene TRBV2 combines with J gene TRBJ2-7, with 7 positions matching TRBD2. The receptor was derived from a woman aged 18-29 years in good health. Sample: CD4+ T cells sorted from blood. Here the CDR3 reads CASSAGTTLLVYEQYF. DNA of the CDR3: TGTGCCAGCAGCGCGGGGACTACCCTACTCGTCTACGAGCAGTACTTC.